This T cell receptor (beta chain) is drawn from a study of cytomegalovirus exposure and HLA in healthy donors. General study findings and limits: A later analysis showed TCR association rates differing by HLA locus, peaking at DRB1 and lowest at HLA-C. Apart from CMV serostatus, no immune exposure information was available.

The PCR used 60 Vbeta and 13 Jbeta primers. Method: immunoSEQ multiplex PCR; TCRdb's copy keeps in-frame clones and lacks some. The data show about 150,000 clones, about 80% seen once. Germline CDR1 is SNHLY and CDR2 is FYNNEI. This CDR3 has 13 residues. V was clipped by 6 bases and J by 1 base, with 7 bases between them. This clone was recorded a few times. The antigen remains undetermined. The source material was PBMCs. The sequence was obtained from a male donor in good health and CMV-seronegative. The chain is built from TRBV2 and TRBJ1-5; D not certain. CDR3 amino acids: CASRTDSNQPQHF. In nucleotides, the CDR3 is TGTGCCAGCAGAACAGACAGCAATCAGCCCCAGCATTTT.